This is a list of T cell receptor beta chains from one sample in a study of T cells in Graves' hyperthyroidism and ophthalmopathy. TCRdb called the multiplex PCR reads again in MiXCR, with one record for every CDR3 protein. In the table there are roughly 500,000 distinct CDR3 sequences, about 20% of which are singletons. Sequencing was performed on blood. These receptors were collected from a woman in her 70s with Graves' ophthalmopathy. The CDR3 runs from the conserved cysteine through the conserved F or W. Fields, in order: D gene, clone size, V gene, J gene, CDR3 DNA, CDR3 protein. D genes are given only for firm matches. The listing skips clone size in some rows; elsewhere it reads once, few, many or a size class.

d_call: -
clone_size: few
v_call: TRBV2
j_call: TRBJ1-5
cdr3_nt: TGTGCCAGCAGTGTCGCCTATGATAGCAATCAGCCCCAGCATTTT
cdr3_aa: CASSVAYDSNQPQHF

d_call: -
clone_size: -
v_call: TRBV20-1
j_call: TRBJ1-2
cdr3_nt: TGCAGTGCCATGGACCGAAAGACCTATGGCTACACCTTC
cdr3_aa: CSAMDRKTYGYTF

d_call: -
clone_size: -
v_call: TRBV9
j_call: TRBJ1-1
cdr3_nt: TGTGCCAGCAGCGCGAGGACCGTATTAACTGAAGCTTTCTTT
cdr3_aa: CASSARTVLTEAFF

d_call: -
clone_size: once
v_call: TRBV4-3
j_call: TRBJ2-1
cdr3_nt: TGCGCCAGCAGCCAACAGGTATACAATGAGCAGTTCTTC
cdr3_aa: CASSQQVYNEQFF

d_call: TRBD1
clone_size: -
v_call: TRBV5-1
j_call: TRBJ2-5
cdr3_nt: TGCGCCAGCAGCAAATGGACAGGGATAGAAGAGACCCAGTACTTC
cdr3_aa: CASSKWTGIEETQYF

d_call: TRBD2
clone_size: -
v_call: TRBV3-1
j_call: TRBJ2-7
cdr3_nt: TGTGCCAGCAGCCAAGGGACTAGCGGGAGAAGGTACCACGAGCAGTACTTC
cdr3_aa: CASSQGTSGRRYHEQYF

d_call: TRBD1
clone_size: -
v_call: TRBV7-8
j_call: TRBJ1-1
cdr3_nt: TGTGCCAGCAGCGTACCGGGACAGGGAAACACTGAAGCTTTCTTT
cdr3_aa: CASSVPGQGNTEAFF

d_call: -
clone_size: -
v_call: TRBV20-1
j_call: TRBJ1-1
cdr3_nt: TGCAGTGCTAGAGTTTATGAGAACACTGAAGCTTTCTTT
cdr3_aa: CSARVYENTEAFF

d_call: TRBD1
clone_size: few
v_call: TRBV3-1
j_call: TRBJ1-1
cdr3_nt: TGTGCCAGCAGCCAACTGACAGGGACTGAAGCTTTCTTT
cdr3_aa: CASSQLTGTEAFF

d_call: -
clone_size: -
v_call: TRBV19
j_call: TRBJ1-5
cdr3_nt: TGTGCCAGTCAATACAGACGGTCTAGCAATCAGCCCCAGCATTTT
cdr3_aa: CASQYRRSSNQPQHF

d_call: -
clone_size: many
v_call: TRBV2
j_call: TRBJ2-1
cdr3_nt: TGTGCCAGCAGACCCCCGGGGACCCTCAATGAGCAGTTCTTC
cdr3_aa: CASRPPGTLNEQFF

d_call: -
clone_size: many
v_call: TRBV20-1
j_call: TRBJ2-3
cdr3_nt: TGCAGCATGGGGACTAGCACAGATACGCAGTATTTT
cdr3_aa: CSMGTSTDTQYF

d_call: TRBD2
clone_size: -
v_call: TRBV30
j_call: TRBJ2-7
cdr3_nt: TGTGCCTGGCTAGCGGGAGGAGGTGAGCAGTACTTC
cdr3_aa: CAWLAGGGEQYF

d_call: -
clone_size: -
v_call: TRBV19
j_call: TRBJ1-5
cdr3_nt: TGTGCCAGTAAAAGGGCAGACCCAAATCAGCCCCAGCATTTT
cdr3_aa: CASKRADPNQPQHF

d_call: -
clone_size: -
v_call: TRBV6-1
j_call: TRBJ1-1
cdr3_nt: TGTGCCAGCAAACCCCGGCAGGGTGGCACTGAAGCTTTCTTT
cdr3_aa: CASKPRQGGTEAFF

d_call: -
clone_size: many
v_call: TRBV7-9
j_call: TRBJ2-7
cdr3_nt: TGTGCCAGCAGCTTGGGCGAAGGGGCGCAGTACTTC
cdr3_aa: CASSLGEGAQYF

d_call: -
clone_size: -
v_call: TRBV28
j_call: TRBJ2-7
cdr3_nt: TGTGCCAGCAGAGCCAGTATTACTCGAAACGAGCAGTACTTC
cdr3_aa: CASRASITRNEQYF

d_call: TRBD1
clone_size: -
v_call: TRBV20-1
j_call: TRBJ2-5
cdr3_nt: TGCAGTGCTAGAGGGTGGACCCCAGGGGGAGAGACCCAGTACTTC
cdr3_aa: CSARGWTPGGETQYF

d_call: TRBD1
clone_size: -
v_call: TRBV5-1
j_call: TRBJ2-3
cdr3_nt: TGCGCCAGCAGGACGACAGGGGGCTCACCAGATACGCAGTATTTT
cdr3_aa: CASRTTGGSPDTQYF

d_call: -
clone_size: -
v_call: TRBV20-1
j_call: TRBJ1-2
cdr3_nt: TGCAGTGCTAGGGGGCAGGGGCTGACCTACACCTTC
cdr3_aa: CSARGQGLTYTF

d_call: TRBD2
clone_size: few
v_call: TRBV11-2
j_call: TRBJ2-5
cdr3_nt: TGTGCCAGCAGCTCTGTAGCGGGAGGGCGCGGGATACAGACCCAGTACTTC
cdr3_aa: CASSSVAGGRGIQTQYF

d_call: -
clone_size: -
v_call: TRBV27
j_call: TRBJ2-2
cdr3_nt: TGTGCCAGCAACGCCCAACTGGGGTACACCGGGGAGCTGTTTTTT
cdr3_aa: CASNAQLGYTGELFF

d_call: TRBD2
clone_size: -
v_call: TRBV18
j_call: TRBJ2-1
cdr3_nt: TGTGCCAGCTCACCACCCGGGACTAGCAATGAGCAGTTCTTC
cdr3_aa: CASSPPGTSNEQFF

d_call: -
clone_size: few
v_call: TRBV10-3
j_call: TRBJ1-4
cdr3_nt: TGTGCCATCAGTTTGCAGTCTAATGAAAAACTGTTTTTT
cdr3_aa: CAISLQSNEKLFF

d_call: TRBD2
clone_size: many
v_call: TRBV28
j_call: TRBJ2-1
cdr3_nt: TGTGCCAGCAGCTTATGGACTAGCGGGAATACCTACAATGAGCAGTTCTTC
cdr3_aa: CASSLWTSGNTYNEQFF

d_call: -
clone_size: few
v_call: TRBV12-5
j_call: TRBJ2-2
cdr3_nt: TGTGCTAGTGGTCAGGGCTCCGCCGGGGAGCTGTTTTTT
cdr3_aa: CASGQGSAGELFF

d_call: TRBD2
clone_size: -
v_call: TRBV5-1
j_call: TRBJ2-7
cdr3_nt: TGCGCCAGCAGCCCGCAGGGCAGCGGGAGGGGCGAGCAGTACTTC
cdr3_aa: CASSPQGSGRGEQYF

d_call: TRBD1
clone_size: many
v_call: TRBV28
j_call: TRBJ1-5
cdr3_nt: TGTGCCAGCAGGACCAGGGGGCCCGATAATCAGCCCCAGCATTTT
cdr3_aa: CASRTRGPDNQPQHF

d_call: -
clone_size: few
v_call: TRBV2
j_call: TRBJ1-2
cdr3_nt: TGTGCCAGCAGGGCTATTGGGTTGTCCTCCTATGGCTGCACCTTC
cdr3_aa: CASRAIGLSSYGCTF

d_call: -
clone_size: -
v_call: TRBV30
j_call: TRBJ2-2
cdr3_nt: TGTGCCTGGAAAGGGACTCCGACCGGGGAGCTGTTTTTT
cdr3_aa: CAWKGTPTGELFF

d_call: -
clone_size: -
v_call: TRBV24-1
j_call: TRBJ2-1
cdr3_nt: TGTGCCACCAGTGATGGCAAAGTAAACAATGAGCAGTTCTTC
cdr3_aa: CATSDGKVNNEQFF

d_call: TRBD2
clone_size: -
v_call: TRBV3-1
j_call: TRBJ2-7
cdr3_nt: TGTGCCAGCAGCCAAGGGCCAGCGGGAGTTTATGAGCAGTACTTC
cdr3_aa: CASSQGPAGVYEQYF

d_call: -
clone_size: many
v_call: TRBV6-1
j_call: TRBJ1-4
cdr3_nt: TGTGCCAGCAGTGAAACCCCGCGTAATGAAAAACTGTTTTTT
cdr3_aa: CASSETPRNEKLFF

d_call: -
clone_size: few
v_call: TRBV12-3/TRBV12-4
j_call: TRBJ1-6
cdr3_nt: TGTGCCAGCAGCCCAGGGAATTCACCCCTCCACTTT
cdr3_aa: CASSPGNSPLHF

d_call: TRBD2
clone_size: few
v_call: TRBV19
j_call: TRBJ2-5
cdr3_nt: TGTGCCAGTAGTCCGGGGACTAGCGAGATTGGGACCCAGTACTTC
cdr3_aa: CASSPGTSEIGTQYF

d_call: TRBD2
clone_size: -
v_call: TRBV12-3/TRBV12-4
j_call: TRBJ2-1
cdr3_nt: TGTGCCAGCAGATCCGGGACTAGGGTCAATGAGCAGTTCTTC
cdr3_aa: CASRSGTRVNEQFF

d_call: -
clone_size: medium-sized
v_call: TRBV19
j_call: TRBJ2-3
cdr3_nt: TGTGCCAGTAGTTCGCTGGCGGAAGCCCCAGATACGCAGTATTTT
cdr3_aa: CASSSLAEAPDTQYF

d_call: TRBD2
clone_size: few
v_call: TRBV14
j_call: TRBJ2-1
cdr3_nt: TGTGCCAGCAGCCAACTAGCGGGGACCACCTACAATGAGCAGTTCTTC
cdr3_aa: CASSQLAGTTYNEQFF

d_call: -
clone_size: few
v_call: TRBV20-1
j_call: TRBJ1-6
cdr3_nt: TGCAGTGCTAGAGATCTCGAGGGGCCATATTCACCCCTCCACTTT
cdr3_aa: CSARDLEGPYSPLHF

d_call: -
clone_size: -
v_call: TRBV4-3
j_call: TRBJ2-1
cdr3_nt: TGCGCCAGCAGCCAGGGGGGGCAGGATAATGAGCAGTTCTTC
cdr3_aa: CASSQGGQDNEQFF

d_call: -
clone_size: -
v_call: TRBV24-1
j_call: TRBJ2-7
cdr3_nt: TGTGCCACCAGTGATCCGGGGGCGACCGAGCAGTACTTC
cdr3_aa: CATSDPGATEQYF

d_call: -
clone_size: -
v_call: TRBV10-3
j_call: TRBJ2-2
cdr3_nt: TGTGCCATCAGTTCTGACAGCGGGCGCTCCGAGGAGCTGTTTTTT
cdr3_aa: CAISSDSGRSEELFF

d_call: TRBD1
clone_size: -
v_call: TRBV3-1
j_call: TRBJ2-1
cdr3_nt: TGTGCCAGCAGCCAAGAAGCACGGACAGGGATATACAATGAGCAGTTCTTC
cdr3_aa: CASSQEARTGIYNEQFF

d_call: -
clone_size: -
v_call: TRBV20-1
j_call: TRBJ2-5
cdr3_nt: TGCAGTGCTAGTACGGGAGTTCTACGCGAGACCCAGTACTTC
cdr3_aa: CSASTGVLRETQYF

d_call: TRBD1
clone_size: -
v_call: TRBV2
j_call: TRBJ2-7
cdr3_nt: TGTGCCAGCAGTGAAGGGTTTACAGGGGGCGGGTACGAGCAGTACTTC
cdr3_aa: CASSEGFTGGGYEQYF

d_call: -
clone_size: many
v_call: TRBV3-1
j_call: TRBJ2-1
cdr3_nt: TGTGCCAGCAGCCGGGCCGACTCCTACAATGAGCAGTTCTTC
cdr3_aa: CASSRADSYNEQFF